These 19 T cell receptor beta chains originate from one sample sequenced in a study of beta chain features in type 1 diabetes. Expressed TCRB transcripts were sequenced after all isolated RNA was converted to cDNA. Repertoires were generated with immunoSEQ multiplex PCR, while TCRdb's copy carries only in-frame clones and drops some. The sample has hundreds of thousands of clones; approximately 10% are singletons. Their antigen targets remain unknown. Study-level findings and limits: Across all four CD4+ subsets, people with type 1 diabetes showed modestly shorter TCRB CDR3s.

The specimen was central memory CD4+ T cells from blood. The receptors stem from a man between 25 and 39 years old with type 1 diabetes.

The V call is TRBV7-9, the J call TRBJ1-2; 8 bases are a match to TRBD1. The CDR3 runs 12 residues. The germline CDR1 and CDR2 sequences are SEHNR and FQNEAQ (reference sequence). V lost 1 base to trimming and J lost 8 bases; unmatched junction nucleotides: 0. This chain's CDR3 is CASSLGDRGYTF. In DNA form, the CDR3 reads TGTGCCAGCAGCTTAGGGGACAGGGGCTACACCTTC.

This clone appeared a few times. The chain is built from TRBV5-1 and TRBJ1-5; D gene unclear. V dropped 2 bases and J dropped 4 bases, with 13 bases sitting between them. The CDR3 runs to 15 residues. The germline CDR1 and CDR2 sequences are SGHRS and YFSETQ. Here the CDR3 reads CASSLWAAENQPQHF. In DNA, the CDR3 is TGCGCCAGCAGCTTATGGGCAGCGGAGAATCAGCCCCAGCATTTT.

This clone was seen a handful of times. The V and J genes are TRBV6-1 and TRBJ2-7; 10 nucleotides agree with TRBD2. Germline values: CDR1 MNHNS, CDR2 SASEGT. V shed 3 bases, J shed 0 bases, and the junction held 5 bases outside the gene matches. The CDR3 is made up of 16 amino acids. The CDR3 protein is CASSDPGTSDSYEQYF. CDR3 DNA sequence: TGTGCCAGCAGTGACCCCGGGACTAGCGACTCCTACGAGCAGTACTTC.

In DNA, the CDR3 is TGTGCCAGCAGTGACTCAGGGACGGCGAACACCGGGGAGCTGTTTTTT. Its translation is CASSDSGTANTGELFF. The chain has TRBV6-4 and TRBJ2-2, with D perhaps given as TRBD1 or TRBD2 (5 bases each). The germline V gene has CDR1 MRHNA and CDR2 SNTAGT. V lost 0 bases to trimming and J lost 0 bases, with 8 bases between them. The CDR3 loop spans 16 amino acids.

This clone was found a few times. This chain links TRBV28 with TRBJ2-7; 9 positions agree with TRBD2. The CDR3 contains 16 residues. The germline gives CDR1 MDHEN, CDR2 SYDVKM. J was trimmed by 0 bases and V by 4 bases; bases with no gene match: 7. The CDR3 protein is CASSSFSGGSSYEQYF. The CDR3 DNA follows: TGTGCCAGCAGTTCATTTAGCGGGGGTAGCTCCTACGAGCAGTACTTC.

Comment on this clone: A read error is the likely source, as a far larger clone sits one nucleotide away. This chain uses TRBV25-1 with TRBJ2-5; D tentatively fits TRBD1 or TRBD2 (5 bases each). Per germline, CDR1 MGHDK and CDR2 SYGVNS. The germline V and J ends were trimmed by 3 bases and 4 bases, with 18 bases remaining between them. The CDR3 is 16 amino acids. The CDR3 region has the DNA TGTGCCAGCAGTGATTTATTCGGCGAGAGGGGAGAGACCCAGTACTTC. Translation: CASSDLFGERGETQYF.

The rearrangement links TRBV15 to TRBJ2-6; no clear D. The CDR3 is 13 residues long. Germline values: CDR1 LNHNV, CDR2 YYDKDF (reference sequence). V was pared by 3 bases and J by 4 bases, with 4 bases between. Here the CDR3 DNA reads TGTGCCACCAGCAGGCAGGGGGCCAACGTCCTGACTTTC. Translating gives CATSRQGANVLTF.

This chain uses TRBV7-2 with TRBJ1-2; D remains unclear. Germline V gene lookup returns CDR1 SGHTA and CDR2 FQGNSA. The CDR3 runs to 16 residues. Trimming took 5 bases from V and 1 from J, leaving 17 bases between them. The CDR3 sequence is CASSPMRVRVNYGYTF. The CDR3, as DNA: TGTGCCAGCAGCCCGATGAGGGTCCGGGTTAACTATGGCTACACCTTC.

On this clone: This could be a read error, since a much larger clone is one nucleotide away. V usage is TRBV10-3 and J usage is TRBJ1-1; 8 nucleotides align to TRBD1. The germline gives CDR1 ENHRY, CDR2 SYGVKD. The CDR3 sequence is 14 residues long. Here the CDR3 DNA reads TGTGTCAGCCGGACAGGGAGTGTGAACACTGAAGCTTTCTTT. As protein: CVSRTGSVNTEAFF.

The chain couples TRBV27 to TRBJ2-3, with 7 positions matching TRBD2. Germline V CDR1 and CDR2: MNHEY, SMNVEV (reference sequence). This CDR3 has 12 amino acids. The V segment lost 3 bases and the J segment 8 bases; nucleotides outside the gene matches: 2. CDR3 nucleotide sequence: TGTGCCAGCAGTTTCTCTAGCGGTACGCAGTATTTT. Translated: CASSFSSGTQYF.

The chain couples TRBV7-6 to TRBJ1-6; D is perhaps TRBD1 (6 bases). The length of the CDR3 is 14 residues. Germline CDR1 and CDR2: SGHVS and FNYEAQ. V dropped 7 bases and J dropped 7 bases, with 14 bases sitting between them. The CDR3 bases are TGTGCCAGCAAGGGGGGCCTCGGGAATTCACCCCTCCACTTT. It encodes CASKGGLGNSPLHF.

This clone was detected a few times. V is TRBV5-6 and J is TRBJ2-2; 11 bases align to TRBD2. The CDR3 is made up of 17 amino acids. With V trimmed by 4 bases and J by 5 bases, 10 bases remained unmatched. Per the germline V gene, CDR1 is SGHDT and CDR2 is YYEEEE. The DNA of the CDR3 is TGTGCCAGCAGCGAAGAATTCTGGACTAGCGGGACCGGGGAGCTGTTTTTT. It is translated as CASSEEFWTSGTGELFF.

J is TRBJ2-3 and V is TRBV7-2; D perhaps matches TRBD2 (6 bases). Germline V gene lookup returns CDR1 SGHTA and CDR2 FQGNSA. The CDR3 spans 14 residues. Trimming stripped 3 bases from V and 8 bases from J, with 15 bases between. CDR3: CASSFGGTGRTQYF. CDR3 DNA sequence: TGTGCCAGCAGCTTCGGGGGAACAGGCCGTACGCAGTATTTT.

V is TRBV27 and J is TRBJ1-2; 7 bases are shared with TRBD1. The ends lost 5 bases at V and 1 base at J; junction bases unmatched: 19. The CDR3 has 19 residues. Germline-derived CDR1 and CDR2 are MNHEY and SMNVEV (reference sequence). CDR3 DNA sequence: TGTGCCAGCAGTCCCCCCCCGGGCAGGGGACAGACTTATAACTATGGCTACACCTTC. Its protein is CASSPPPGRGQTYNYGYTF.

This clone was seen a few times. The chain combines TRBV30 with TRBJ1-2, with D unresolved. CDR1 is GTSNPN and CDR2 is SVGIG in the germline V gene (reference sequence). Trimming removed 4 bases at V and 7 bases at J, with 10 bases between. The CDR3 totals 11 residues. This CDR3 reads CAWKNGGGYTF. The DNA of the CDR3 is TGTGCCTGGAAGAATGGAGGTGGCTACACCTTC.

The J gene is TRBJ1-6, the V gene TRBV14; D not resolved. CDR3 length: 15 amino acids. V gave up 1 base and J gave up 9 bases, with 13 bases separating them. Germline CDR1 and CDR2: SGHDN and FVKESK. The CDR3 region has the DNA TGTGCCAGCAGCCAAGGAAAAGCGGGTGGTTCACCCCTCCACTTT. Translated: CASSQGKAGGSPLHF.

This clone was counted between two and nine times. This sequence joins TRBV5-1 and TRBJ2-3; TRBD2 is a possible D gene (7 bases). V was trimmed by 0 bases and J by 6 bases, leaving 14 bases between them. Germline V gene lookup returns CDR1 SGHRS and CDR2 YFSETQ. The CDR3 has 15 amino acids. The DNA for the CDR3 is TGCGCCAGCAGCTTGGGCGGGGGCTCCGGGGATACGCAGTATTTT. Encoded protein: CASSLGGGSGDTQYF.

In its sample, this clone was seen a few times. This chain links TRBV19 with TRBJ2-4; 7 bases agree with TRBD2. V shed 2 bases and J 0 bases; nucleotides not matched to a gene: 10. This CDR3 is built from 18 residues. The germline gives CDR1 LNHDA, CDR2 SQIVND (reference sequence). The CDR3 region has the DNA TGTGCCAGTAGTATAAAGGCCAGGAGCGGGGAAGCCAAAAACATTCAGTACTTC. Translating it yields CASSIKARSGEAKNIQYF.

The J gene is TRBJ1-2, the V gene TRBV19; maybe TRBD1 (6 bases). Germline CDR1 is LNHDA and CDR2 is SQIVND (reference sequence). The CDR3 totals 17 residues. V was shortened by 6 bases and J by 1 base, with 21 bases between the two germline ends. The CDR3 coding sequence is TGTGCCAGTAGGATTACAGGGCGCAATACGTATAACTATGGCTACACCTTC. This gives the protein CASRITGRNTYNYGYTF.